The source of this T cell receptor (beta chain) is a study of PD-1 blockade in mismatch repair-deficient tumors. Study as a whole: Enrolled about 2012-2016, patients had progressing, pretreated mismatch repair-deficient cancers of approximately 13 types. General study points: Tumor-resident clones, often absent from pretreatment blood, expanded after pembrolizumab and then contracted.

The method was immunoSEQ multiplex PCR; TCRdb's version includes in-frame clones alone and lacks a portion of them. The table has about 60,000 clones, approximately 88% seen once. A few pembrolizumab responders had their TCRs sequenced. Losses at the gene ends were 0 bases for V and 2 bases for J; bases not matched to a gene: 3. This CDR3 contains 17 residues. Germline CDR1 is LGHNA and CDR2 is YNFKEQ. As concerns this clone: The antigen remains undetermined.

The source of this sequence is an adult with mismatch repair-deficient cancer. The chain employs TRBV4-2 and TRBJ2-3; 12 nucleotides match TRBD2. The sample consisted of peripheral blood, taken 52 weeks after starting pembrolizumab. CDR3 coding DNA: TGTGCCAGCAGCCAAGAAGCTAGCGGGAGGGTCACAGATACGCAGTATTTT. Protein sequence: CASSQEASGRVTDTQYF.